One and the same sample provided the 4 T cell receptor beta chains below, sequenced in a study of T cell changes during pregnancy in multiple sclerosis. Some clones are missing from TCRdb's copy, which holds only in-frame ones; the method was immunoSEQ multiplex PCR. The sample yields 69,000 or so clones, about 92% seen once. The sample was peripheral blood, taken in the third trimester of pregnancy. The receptors stem from a female donor in good health, enrolled as a control in a pregnancy study.

This chain joins TRBV6-8 and TRBJ1-2; TRBD1 is a possible D gene (5 bases). Germline CDR1 MNHGY, CDR2 SAAAGT. This CDR3 is 12 amino acids long. V was clipped by 6 bases and J by 7 bases, with 12 bases between them. CDR3 nucleotide sequence: TGTGCCAGCAGGCCGGGGGGAAGTGGCTACACCTTC. Translating it yields CASRPGGSGYTF.

The chain has TRBV4-3 and TRBJ1-4, with D maybe TRBD1 (5 bases). Germline CDR1 and CDR2: LGHNA and YSLEER. Deletions cut 0 bases from V and 8 bases from J, with 13 bases between. The CDR3 is made up of 15 amino acids. The CDR3 is CASSQDEQGWEKLFF. CDR3 sequence (DNA): TGCGCCAGCAGCCAAGATGAGCAGGGTTGGGAAAAACTGTTTTTT.

V usage is TRBV5-1 and J usage is TRBJ1-1, with no clear D. The V end was cut by 0 bases, the J end by 0 bases, with 6 bases between. CDR1 and CDR2 (germline): SGHRS, YFSETQ. This CDR3 has 14 residues. CDR3 amino acids: CASSLGTVNTEAFF. CDR3 nucleotides: TGCGCCAGCAGCTTGGGTACAGTGAACACTGAAGCTTTCTTT.

This chain connects TRBV18 to TRBJ2-7; 10 bases map to TRBD1. Germline V gene data show CDR1 as KGHSH and CDR2 as LQKENI. The trim removed 2 bases at V and 3 bases at J, leaving 4 bases unmatched. The CDR3 sequence is 15 residues long. DNA for the CDR3: TGTGCCAGCTCACCAGGGACAGGGGAAGACTACGAGCAGTACTTC. It specifies CASSPGTGEDYEQYF. The complete variable domain, with remaining parts taken from reference TRBV18 and TRBJ2-7, reads NAGVMQNPRHLVRRRGQEARLRCSPMKGHSHVYWYRQLPEEGLKFMVYLQKENIIDESGMPKERFSAEFPKEGPSILRIQQVVRGDSAAYFCASSPGTGEDYEQYFGPGTRLTVT.